This T cell receptor (beta chain) was retrieved from a study of blood T cell repertoires in COVID-19. Looking at the study overall: The analysed material was cDNA or gDNA that came from T cells, B-cell-depleted T cells, or PBMCs.

Sequencing used immunoSEQ multiplex PCR; TCRdb keeps in-frame clones, though not all of them. This sample yields about 280,000 clones, of which 88% are seen a single time; more than 7.5% belongs to the top ten. This receptor was taken from a man aged 18-30 years with active or convalescent COVID-19. Specimen: peripheral blood.

The CDR3 coding sequence is TGTGCCAGCAGCTTAGCGGCGACATCTAACTATGGCTACACCTTC. It specifies CASSLAATSNYGYTF. J is TRBJ1-2 and V is TRBV7-9; D unclear. The V gene's germline CDR1 is SEHNR and CDR2 FQNEAQ (reference sequence). Trimming stripped 0 bases from V and 0 bases from J, with 8 bases between. There are 15 residues in the CDR3.